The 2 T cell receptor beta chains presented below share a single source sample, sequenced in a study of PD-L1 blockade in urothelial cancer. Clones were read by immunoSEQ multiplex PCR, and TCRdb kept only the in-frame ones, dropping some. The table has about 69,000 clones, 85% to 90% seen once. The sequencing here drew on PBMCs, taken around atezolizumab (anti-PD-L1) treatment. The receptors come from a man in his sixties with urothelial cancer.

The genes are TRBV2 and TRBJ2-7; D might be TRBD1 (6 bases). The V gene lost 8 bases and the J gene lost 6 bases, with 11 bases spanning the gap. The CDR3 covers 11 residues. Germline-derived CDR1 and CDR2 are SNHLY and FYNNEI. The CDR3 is CASHTGFEQYF. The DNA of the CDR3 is TGTGCCAGCCACACAGGGTTCGAGCAGTACTTC.

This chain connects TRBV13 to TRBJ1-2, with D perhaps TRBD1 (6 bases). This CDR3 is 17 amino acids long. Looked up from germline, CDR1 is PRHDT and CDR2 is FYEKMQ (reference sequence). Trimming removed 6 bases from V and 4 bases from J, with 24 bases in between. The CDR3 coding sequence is TGTGCCAGCAGGAGGTACGATACACTAACAGGGTTCTATGGCTACACCTTC. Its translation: CASRRYDTLTGFYGYTF.